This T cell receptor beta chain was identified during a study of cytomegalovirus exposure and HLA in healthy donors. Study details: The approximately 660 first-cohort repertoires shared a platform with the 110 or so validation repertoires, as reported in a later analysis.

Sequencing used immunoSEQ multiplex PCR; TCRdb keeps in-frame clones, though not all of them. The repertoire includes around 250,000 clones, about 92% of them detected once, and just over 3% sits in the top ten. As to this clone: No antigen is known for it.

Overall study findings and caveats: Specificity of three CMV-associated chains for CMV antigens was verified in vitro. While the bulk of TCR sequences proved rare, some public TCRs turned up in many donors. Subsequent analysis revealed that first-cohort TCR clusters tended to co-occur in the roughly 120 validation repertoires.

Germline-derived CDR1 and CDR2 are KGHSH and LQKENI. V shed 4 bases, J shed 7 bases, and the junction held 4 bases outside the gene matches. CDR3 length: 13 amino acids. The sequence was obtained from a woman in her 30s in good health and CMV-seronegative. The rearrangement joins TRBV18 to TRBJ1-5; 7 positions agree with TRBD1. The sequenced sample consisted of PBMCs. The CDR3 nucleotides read TGTGCCAGCTCACGACAGGGACGACAGCCCCAGCATTTT. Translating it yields CASSRQGRQPQHF.